The T cell receptor (beta chain) under discussion was sequenced for a study of early stage breast cancer tumors. Study in general: Approximately 10-fold was the mean read coverage per sample. Study findings and constraints: In about 85% of the 16 patients, blood comparison separated tumor from normal breast.

The data were produced by immunoSEQ multiplex PCR, yet TCRdb's version contains in-frame clones alone and is incomplete. Of about 11,000 clones listed, more than 60% were seen once; the top ten hold about 14%. The CDR3 loop spans 14 amino acids. Germline lookup yields CDR1 SGHTA and CDR2 FQGTGA. V was shortened by 0 bases and J by 6 bases, with 8 bases between the two germline ends. To note about this clone: Its antigen is undetermined.

The material sequenced was breast tumor tissue. V and J are TRBV7-3 and TRBJ2-2; D is unclear. The origin of this receptor is a person aged 65 to 85 with breast cancer. CDR3 in amino acids: CASSLTYQAGELFF. In nucleotides, the CDR3 is TGTGCCAGCAGCTTAACGTACCAGGCCGGGGAGCTGTTTTTT.